The present entry profiles one TCR beta chain with its context. This sample is drawn from a study of blood T cell repertoires in COVID-19. Produced via immunoSEQ multiplex PCR; TCRdb's table is partial and in-frame only. The sample lists approximately 100,000 clones, about 86% seen once, with about 3% in the top ten. CDR1 and CDR2 (germline): LGHNA, YNFKEQ. The V end lost 1 base, the J end lost 5 bases, and 15 bases lay between the germline ends. The CDR3 consists of 15 residues. The sample comprised peripheral blood. The source is a human donor in a cohort sampled during active COVID-19. The rearrangement uses TRBV4-2 and TRBJ2-7; the D gene is possibly TRBD1 (7 bases). The CDR3 DNA sequence: TGTGCCAGCAGCCAAGTAACGGCAGGGGGGAACGAGCAGTACTTC. Translation gives CASSQVTAGGNEQYF.